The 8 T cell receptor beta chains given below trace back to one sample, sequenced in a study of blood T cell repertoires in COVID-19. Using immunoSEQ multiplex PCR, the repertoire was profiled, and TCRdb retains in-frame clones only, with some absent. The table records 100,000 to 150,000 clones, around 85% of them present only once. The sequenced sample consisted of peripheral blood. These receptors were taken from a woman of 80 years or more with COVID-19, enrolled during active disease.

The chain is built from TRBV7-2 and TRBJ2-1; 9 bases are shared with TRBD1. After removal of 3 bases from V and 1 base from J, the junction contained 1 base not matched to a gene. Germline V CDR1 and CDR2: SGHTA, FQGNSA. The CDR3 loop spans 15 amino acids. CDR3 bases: TGTGCCAGCAGCTTTGACAGGGGGTCCTACAATGAGCAGTTCTTC. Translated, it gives CASSFDRGSYNEQFF. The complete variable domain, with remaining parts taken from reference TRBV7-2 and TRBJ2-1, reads GAGVSQSPSNKVTEKGKDVELRCDPISGHTALYWYRQSLGQGLEFLIYFQGNSAPDKSGLPSDRFSAERTGGSVSTLTIQRTQQEDSAVYLCASSFDRGSYNEQFFGPGTRLTVL.

DNA of the CDR3: TGTGCCAGCAGCTTAGGACAGCTTATGAACACTGAAGCTTTCTTT. Amino acid sequence: CASSLGQLMNTEAFF. The chain has TRBV5-6 and TRBJ1-1; tentatively, D is TRBD1 (6 bases). V was shortened by 2 bases and J by 0 bases, with 11 bases between the two germline ends. The CDR3 sequence is 15 residues long. Germline-derived CDR1 and CDR2 are SGHDT and YYEEEE.

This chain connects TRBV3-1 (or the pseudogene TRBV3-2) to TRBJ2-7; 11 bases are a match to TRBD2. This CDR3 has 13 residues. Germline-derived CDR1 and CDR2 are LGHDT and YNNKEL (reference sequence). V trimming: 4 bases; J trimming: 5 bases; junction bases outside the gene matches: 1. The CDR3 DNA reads TGTGCCAGCAGCCGACTAGCGGGACACGAGCAGTACTTC. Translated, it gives CASSRLAGHEQYF.

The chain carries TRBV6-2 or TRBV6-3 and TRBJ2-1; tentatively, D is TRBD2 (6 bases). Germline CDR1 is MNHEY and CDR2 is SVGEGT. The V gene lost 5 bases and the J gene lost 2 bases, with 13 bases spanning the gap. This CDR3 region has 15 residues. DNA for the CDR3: TGTGCCAGCAGTGAGACTAGAGGGACCTACAATGAGCAGTTCTTC. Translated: CASSETRGTYNEQFF.

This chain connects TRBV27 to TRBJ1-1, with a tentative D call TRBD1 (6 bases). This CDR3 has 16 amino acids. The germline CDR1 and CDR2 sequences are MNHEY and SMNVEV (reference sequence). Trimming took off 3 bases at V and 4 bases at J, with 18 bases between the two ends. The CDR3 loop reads CASSFLKQGGGTEAFF. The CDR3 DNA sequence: TGTGCCAGCAGTTTCCTTAAACAGGGAGGGGGCACTGAAGCTTTCTTT.

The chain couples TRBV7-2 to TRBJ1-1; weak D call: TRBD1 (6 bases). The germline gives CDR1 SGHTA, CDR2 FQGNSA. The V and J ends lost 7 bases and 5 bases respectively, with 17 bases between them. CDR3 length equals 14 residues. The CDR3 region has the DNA TGTGCCAGCACCATGGGGGGGGGACAAACTGAAGCTTTCTTT. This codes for CASTMGGGQTEAFF.

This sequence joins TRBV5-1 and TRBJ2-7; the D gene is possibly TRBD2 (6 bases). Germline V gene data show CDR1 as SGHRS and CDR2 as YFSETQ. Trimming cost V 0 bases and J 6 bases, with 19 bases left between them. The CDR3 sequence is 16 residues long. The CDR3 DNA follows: TGCGCCAGCAGCTTGGTTCCGGCCGCCGGGGGTAGCGAGCAGTACTTC. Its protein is CASSLVPAAGGSEQYF.

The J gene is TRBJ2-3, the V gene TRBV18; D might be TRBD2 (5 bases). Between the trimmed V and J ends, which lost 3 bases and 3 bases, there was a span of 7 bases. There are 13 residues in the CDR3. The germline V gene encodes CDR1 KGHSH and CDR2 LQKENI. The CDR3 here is CASSPSGTDTQYF. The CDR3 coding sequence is TGTGCCAGCTCACCGTCGGGAACAGATACGCAGTATTTT.